The sequence of this TCR beta chain was determined in a study of T cells after yellow fever vaccination. Study-wide context: Researchers used SMART-Seq v4 Ultra Low Input to prepare fractions that had low cell numbers.

Trimming shortened V by 4 bases and J by 8 bases, and 12 bases separated the two germline ends. The CDR3 has 13 residues. Germline values: CDR1 SEHNR, CDR2 FQNEAQ (reference sequence). Via MiXCR, TCRdb re-called the 5' RACE reads, giving one row per CDR3 protein. This repertoire shows roughly 300,000 distinct CDR3 sequences, 6.8% found once; its top ten account for roughly a sixth. This clonotype was seen more than once but under ten times. Its specificity is not known. General study findings and limits: In FACS-sorted repertoires, abundant clonotypes from the bulk population could appear as contaminants.

This sample comprised PBMCs, obtained 45 days after the first yellow fever vaccination. The rearrangement joins TRBV7-9 to TRBJ2-4; D may be TRBD1 or TRBD2 (7 bases each). This TCR was recovered from a man younger than 35 who received the YFV17D yellow fever vaccine. The CDR3 coding sequence is TGTGCCAGCAGCTCACAGGGGAGGGACATTCAGTACTTC. Translating gives CASSSQGRDIQYF.